Following are 8 T cell receptor beta chains from one sample sequenced in a study of T cell repertoires in cytomegalovirus infection. These receptors have no known antigen. MiXCR, applied by TCRdb to the reads, yields one record per CDR3 protein. The profile shows under 500,000 distinct CDR3 sequences, more than 40% of them singletons. Sequences were derived from cultured PBMCs, sampled from culture after CMV antigen stimulation. The receptors stem from a human donor in good health (CMV status not recorded). Some clones in this sample may be carry-over from other donors' samples.

The chain combines TRBV7-2 with TRBJ2-5; TRBD2 is a possible D gene (7 bases). With 0 bases removed from V and 8 bases from J, the gap between germline ends came to 16 bases. The CDR3 spans 15 residues. Germline values: CDR1 SGHTA, CDR2 FQGNSA. DNA for the CDR3: TGTGCCAGCAGCTTAGCGGGGGGGGCAGGGATTACCCAGTACTTC. This translates into CASSLAGGAGITQYF. The full variable domain, completed using reference TRBV7-2 and TRBJ2-5, is GAGVSQSPSNKVTEKGKDVELRCDPISGHTALYWYRQSLGQGLEFLIYFQGNSAPDKSGLPSDRFSAERTGGSVSTLTIQRTQQEDSAVYLCASSLAGGAGITQYFGPGTRLLVL.

This chain connects TRBV5-4 to TRBJ2-4; D unresolved. Germline-derived CDR1 and CDR2 are SGHNT and YYREEE (reference sequence). V lost 4 bases and J lost 1, with 12 bases in between. The CDR3 sequence is 15 residues long. Here the CDR3 DNA reads TGTGCCAGCAGCGGGATAGCAGACGCCAAAAACATTCAGTACTTC. This codes for CASSGIADAKNIQYF.

This clonotype was counted between two and nine times. The chain has TRBV7-6 and TRBJ2-5, with D uncertain. Trimming shortened V by 2 bases and J by 1 base, and 29 bases separated the two germline ends. CDR3 length: 21 residues. Germline values: CDR1 SGHVS, CDR2 FNYEAQ. The DNA for the CDR3 is TGTGCCAGCAGCTTATCCCCGACCAGGAGAAACTTGGGAACCGCCCAAGAGACCCAGTACTTC. It is translated as CASSLSPTRRNLGTAQETQYF.

The rearrangement uses TRBV12-3 or TRBV12-4 and TRBJ2-7; D not resolved. V lost 5 bases, J lost 0 bases, and 8 bases lay in between. The CDR3 is 13 amino acids. CDR3 in DNA: TGTGCCAGCAGTCGACGGATCTCCTACGAGCAGTACTTC. It yields the protein CASSRRISYEQYF.

Only a few counts were recorded for this clonotype. V and J are TRBV6-5 and TRBJ1-5; D gene uncertain. This CDR3 has 14 amino acids. CDR1 MNHEY and CDR2 SVGAGI come from the germline V gene. Trimming pared 0 bases from V and 7 bases from J, leaving 10 bases between. The CDR3 here is CASSYSRSGQPQHF. The CDR3 bases are TGTGCCAGCAGTTACTCGCGTTCGGGACAGCCCCAGCATTTT.

The chain employs TRBV19 and TRBJ1-1; D gene ambiguous. This CDR3 is 14 amino acids long. CDR1 LNHDA and CDR2 SQIVND come from the germline V gene (reference sequence). Trimming took 5 bases from V and 4 from J, leaving 14 bases between them. In DNA form, the CDR3 reads TGTGCCAGTAGTTTAATTTGGGTGAGCACTGAAGCTTTCTTT. This encodes CASSLIWVSTEAFF. Full variable domain (missing parts from reference TRBV19 and TRBJ1-1): DGGITQSPKYLFRKEGQNVTLSCEQNLNHDAMYWYRQDPGQGLRLIYYSQIVNDFQKGDIAEGYSVSREKKESFPLTVTSAQKNPTAFYLCASSLIWVSTEAFFGQGTRLTVV.

This clonotype turned up a few times. This chain links TRBV19 with TRBJ1-4, with D possibly being TRBD1 (5 bases). Trimming left V 3 bases short and J 8 bases short, with 19 bases between. Looked up from germline, CDR1 is LNHDA and CDR2 is SQIVND (reference sequence). CDR3 size: 16 residues. The CDR3 DNA reads TGTGCCAGTAGTATTGCCAGGGTCGGGGTACCGGAAAAACTGTTTTTT. It is translated as CASSIARVGVPEKLFF.

This clonotype was found a few times. V usage is TRBV7-2 and J usage is TRBJ2-1; 10 nucleotides align to TRBD2. The CDR3 is made up of 18 amino acids. The germline gives CDR1 SGHTA, CDR2 FQGNSA. J gave up 3 bases and V 2 bases, and 10 bases lay outside the gene matches. CDR3 in DNA: TGTGCCAGCAGCTTAATATCTGGGGCTAGCGGGAGCTACAATGAGCAGTTCTTC. This encodes CASSLISGASGSYNEQFF.